The entry that follows covers one T cell receptor beta chain sequence. As yet, its antigen is unknown. The source of the sample is a study of Ad26.COV2.S vaccination and SARS-CoV-2 variants. Study-level background: A participant enrolled in the COV1001 Ad26.COV2.S trial arm provided the sample. Intramuscularly, Ad26.COV2.S was given either once or twice, 56 days apart.

The J segment lost 11 bases and the V segment lost 3 bases, leaving 8 bases of the junction unmatched. The CDR3 has 14 residues. In germline, CDR1 is ENHRY, CDR2 SYGVKD. This sample's treatment: some 20 received Ad26.COV2.S at low or high dose, single or two shots; roughly five received placebo; per-sample allocation not given. At day 63 after the first vaccine or placebo injection, samples were drawn. Built on an Ad26 vector, the vaccine expressed Wuhan-strain SARS-CoV-2 spike. Findings and caveats of the study: Higher spike-specific TCR breadth was found in vaccine recipients than in placebo recipients.

Produced via immunoSEQ multiplex PCR; TCRdb's table is partial and in-frame only. This table has some 640,000 clones, roughly 90% appearing once. Sample: peripheral blood, taken in a trial of Ad26.COV2.S vaccine versus placebo. This clonotype was sampled from a person aged 18 to 65 who received the Ad26.COV2.S COVID-19 vaccine or a placebo. The J gene is TRBJ1-1, the V gene TRBV10-3; TRBD1 matches 11 bases. This CDR3 is CAISEYGQGARAFF. CDR3 sequence (DNA): TGTGCCATCAGTGAATACGGACAGGGGGCGCGGGCTTTCTTT.